These T cell receptor beta chains were read from a single sample in a study of STAT5B mutations in CD4+ large granular lymphocyte leukemia. The data were produced by immunoSEQ multiplex PCR, yet TCRdb's version contains in-frame clones alone and is incomplete. The sample lists nearly 35,000 clones, about two thirds occurring once. Sequenced sample: CD4+ T cells from blood buffy coats. The source is a human donor in good health. CDR3s include the opening cysteine and the closing phenylalanine or tryptophan. The order of the fields is D gene, clone size, J gene, V gene, CDR3 DNA, CDR3 protein. The D gene is left open where the match is weak. Size tells how often a clone was seen (once, few, many) or the class of an expanded clone, and some rows leave it out.

TRBD1 few TRBJ2-5 TRBV18 TGTGCCAGCTCAAAGGGACAGATCCAAGAGACCCAGTACTTC CASSKGQIQETQYF
TRBD2 once TRBJ2-3 TRBV11-2 TGTGCCAGCAGCTTAGTGCGGGGGGCGTTCACAGATACGCAGTATTTT CASSLVRGAFTDTQYF
NA NA TRBJ1-6 TRBV20-1 TGCAGTGCTAGAGGACCCGGACCCCTCCACTTT CSARGPGPLHF
NA NA TRBJ2-4 TRBV12-5 TGTGCTAGTGGACTGCCGGGGACGAGGGAAAACATTCAGTACTTC CASGLPGTRENIQYF
NA NA TRBJ1-3 TRBV29-1 TGCAGCGCCGCCGACGGAAACACCATATATTTT CSAADGNTIYF
NA NA TRBJ2-1 TRBV15 TGTGCCACCAGCCCCGTTTTGGCCTACAATGAGCAGTTCTTC CATSPVLAYNEQFF
TRBD1 NA TRBJ1-2 TRBV5-6 TGTGCCAGCAGCTTGGACAGGGGGCGCATTAGTGGCTACACCTTC CASSLDRGRISGYTF
NA NA TRBJ2-3 TRBV28 TGTGCCAGCAGTTCCGGACAGCCAGATACGCAGTATTTT CASSSGQPDTQYF
TRBD2 NA TRBJ2-1 TRBV9 TGTGCCAGCAGCGCGGGACTAGCGGGGGGGCAGTTCTTC CASSAGLAGGQFF
TRBD1 NA TRBJ2-5 TRBV7-3 TGTGCCAGCAGCTTGGGGACAGGGAAAGAGACCCAGTACTTC CASSLGTGKETQYF
NA NA TRBJ2-7 TRBV20-1 TGCAGTGGACAACTAGACTACGAGCAGTACTTC CSGQLDYEQYF
NA NA TRBJ2-7 TRBV2 TGTGCCAGCAGTGAGGAAGTCACAGCCCGGGAGCAGTACTTC CASSEEVTAREQYF
NA NA TRBJ1-4 TRBV6-6 TGTGCCAGCAGTTCTGCACAGCGAGAAAAACTGTTTTTT CASSSAQREKLFF